Below are 23 T cell receptor beta chains sequenced from a single sample in a study of T cell repertoires in cytomegalovirus infection. These receptors' antigens are unknown. TCRdb passed the reads through MiXCR, listing each CDR3 protein once. The sample has about 340,000 distinct CDR3 sequences, 25% to 30% seen once. The sequencing used cultured PBMCs, collected from culture after CMV antigen stimulation. The origin of the receptors is a human donor in good health (CMV status not recorded). Some clones in this sample may be carry-over from other donors' samples.

This clonotype has more than one count but fewer than ten. V gene TRBV7-8 combines with J gene TRBJ2-7; no clear D. The germline V gene encodes CDR1 SGHVS and CDR2 FQNEAQ. The CDR3 has 14 residues. With 5 bases removed from V and 4 bases from J, the gap between germline ends came to 15 bases. CDR3 protein: CASSPEGVTYEQYF. The CDR3 bases are TGTGCCAGCAGCCCGGAAGGAGTTACGTACGAGCAGTACTTC.

This clonotype was counted between two and nine times. The chain couples TRBV2 to TRBJ1-5, with D possibly being TRBD1 (5 bases). Germline lookup yields CDR1 SNHLY and CDR2 FYNNEI. This CDR3 has 13 residues. The V end lost 6 bases, the J end lost 1 base, and 7 bases lay between the germline ends. The CDR3 bases are TGTGCCAGCAGACAGGAGAGCAATCAGCCCCAGCATTTT. Its protein is CASRQESNQPQHF.

The gene calls are TRBV25-1 and TRBJ2-7, with TRBD1 matching 11 bases. Germline V CDR1 and CDR2: MGHDK, SYGVNS. CDR3 size: 14 residues. V was clipped by 6 bases and J by 3 bases; unmatched bases: 4. The CDR3 bases are TGTGCCAGCAGGGCCGGGACAGGGGGCTACGAGCAGTACTTC. It encodes CASRAGTGGYEQYF.

This clonotype has just a few counts. This chain connects TRBV6-1 to TRBJ1-5; TRBD1 might be the D (5 bases). This CDR3 has 16 residues. V was trimmed by 2 bases and J by 0 bases, leaving 11 bases between them. Germline-derived CDR1 and CDR2 are MNHNS and SASEGT. CDR3 loop: CASSELGPYSNQPQHF. CDR3 in DNA: TGTGCCAGCAGTGAATTGGGGCCTTATAGCAATCAGCCCCAGCATTTT.

The chain recombines TRBV11-2 with TRBJ2-1, with D unresolved. Germline V gene sequence: CDR1 SGHAT, CDR2 FQNNGV. There are 17 residues in the CDR3. With 0 bases removed from V and 4 bases from J, the gap between germline ends came to 16 bases. This CDR3 reads CASSLDHRRYRYNEQFF. The CDR3 bases are TGTGCCAGCAGCTTAGATCACAGAAGGTATAGATACAATGAGCAGTTCTTC. The whole variable domain, filled in from reference TRBV11-2 and TRBJ2-1, reads EAGVAQSPRYKIIEKRQSVAFWCNPISGHATLYWYQQILGQGPKLLIQFQNNGVVDDSQLPKDRFSAERLKGVDSTLKIQPAKLEDSAVYLCASSLDHRRYRYNEQFFGPGTRLTVL.

The chain joins TRBV19 to TRBJ1-5; the D is unclear. Germline V gene sequence: CDR1 LNHDA, CDR2 SQIVND (reference sequence). Trimming pared 5 bases from V and 1 base from J, leaving 12 bases between. This CDR3 contains 15 residues. CDR3 sequence: CASSPMGESNQPQHF. As DNA, the CDR3 is TGTGCCAGTAGTCCCATGGGAGAGAGCAATCAGCCCCAGCATTTT.

The CDR3 region has the DNA TGTGCCAGCTCAGCCGGGGCGGCCAACGTCCTGACTTTC. Amino acids: CASSAGAANVLTF. V and J are TRBV18 and TRBJ2-6, with D possibly being TRBD1 or TRBD2 (5 bases each). This CDR3 contains 13 residues. Germline V lookup: CDR1 KGHSH, CDR2 LQKENI. The V and J ends lost 5 bases and 6 bases respectively, with 8 bases between them.

The chain is built from TRBV7-8 and TRBJ2-1; TRBD1 agrees at 7 bases. The CDR3 consists of 14 residues. Germline loops: CDR1 SGHVS, CDR2 FQNEAQ. V shed 8 bases and J 4 bases; nucleotides not matched to a gene: 8. The CDR3 DNA reads as TGTGCCAGCCTTCCAGGGGGAACTTACAATGAGCAGTTCTTC. Its translation: CASLPGGTYNEQFF.

This clonotype was observed a few times. This sequence joins TRBV27 and TRBJ2-1; 7 bases align to TRBD2. Germline V gene data show CDR1 as MNHEY and CDR2 as SMNVEV (reference sequence). This CDR3 has 15 residues. The V gene end was trimmed by 2 bases and the J gene end by 6 bases; junction bases not matched to a gene: 7. The CDR3 loop reads CASSLQREGFNEQFF. Here the CDR3 DNA reads TGTGCCAGCAGTTTACAGCGGGAAGGGTTCAATGAGCAGTTCTTC.

The CDR3 spells CASKGLAGVGSTGELFF. The CDR3 nucleotides are TGTGCCAGCAAAGGACTAGCGGGAGTGGGATCCACCGGGGAGCTGTTTTTT. The chain links TRBV6-5 to TRBJ2-2, with 13 bases that match TRBD2. The CDR3 runs 17 residues. With V trimmed by 7 bases and J by 4 bases, 9 bases remained unmatched. The germline gives CDR1 MNHEY, CDR2 SVGAGI.

The rearrangement joins TRBV4-2 to TRBJ2-7, with 9 bases aligning to TRBD1. V was pared by 7 bases and J by 2 bases, with 6 bases of the junction left unmatched. Germline V gene sequence: CDR1 LGHNA, CDR2 YNFKEQ. This CDR3 region has 14 residues. CDR3 loop: CASTAGTGPYEQYF. Here the CDR3 DNA reads TGTGCCAGCACCGCTGGGACAGGGCCCTACGAGCAGTACTTC.

The chain uses TRBV18 and TRBJ1-5, with 9 positions matching TRBD1. J gave up 6 bases and V 3 bases, and 9 bases lay outside the gene matches. The germline CDR1 and CDR2 sequences are KGHSH and LQKENI. The CDR3 contains 16 residues. The CDR3 spells CASSPTGQGKSQPQHF. The CDR3 nucleotides read TGTGCCAGCTCACCTACCGGACAGGGGAAAAGTCAGCCCCAGCATTTT.

In this sample, this clonotype turned up a few times. The chain is built from TRBV4-1 and TRBJ2-2; D is uncertain. CDR3 length: 15 residues. Per germline, CDR1 MGHRA and CDR2 YSYEKL. V lost 1 base and J lost 5, with 11 bases in between. CDR3 nucleotides: TGCGCCAGCAGCCAAGGCGTTAGCCAGACCGGGGAGCTGTTTTTT. Protein: CASSQGVSQTGELFF.

The rearrangement uses TRBV2 and TRBJ1-1; D ambiguous. V was trimmed by 1 base and J by 4 bases, leaving 7 bases between them. CDR1 and CDR2 (germline): SNHLY, FYNNEI. The CDR3 length is 13 residues. The CDR3, as DNA: TGTGCCAGCAGTGAAGGGTCGTTCACTGAAGCTTTCTTT. It encodes CASSEGSFTEAFF.

The rearrangement links TRBV4-2 to TRBJ2-2, with 9 bases lining up with TRBD1. J lost 5 bases, V lost 3 bases, and 13 bases had no gene match. The CDR3 has 18 amino acids. Germline-derived CDR1 and CDR2 are LGHNA and YNFKEQ. The CDR3 DNA is TGTGCCAGCAGCCAGGGGACAGGGAAAATCCGAGGGACCGGGGAGCTGTTTTTT. This codes for CASSQGTGKIRGTGELFF.

There are a few counts of this clonotype. J is TRBJ2-7 and V is TRBV7-2; D possibly corresponds to TRBD1 (6 bases). Trimming removed 5 bases from V and 0 bases from J, with 14 bases in between. This CDR3 is 15 amino acids long. Germline values: CDR1 SGHTA, CDR2 FQGNSA. In nucleotides, the CDR3 is TGTGCCAGCAGCCCCATCGGGGACATCTCCTACGAGCAGTACTTC. Its translation is CASSPIGDISYEQYF.

This clonotype was recorded at least ten times. A read error may account for a junction end that differs from germline. CDR3 sequence reads: CATSLARNTGELFF. The DNA for the CDR3 is TGTGCCACCAGTCTAGCGAGGAATACCGGGGAGCTGTTTTTT. The gene calls are TRBV10-3 and TRBJ2-2; D is possibly TRBD2 (6 bases). The CDR3 runs 14 residues. CDR1 is ENHRY and CDR2 is SYGVKD in the germline V gene.

This clonotype was counted between two and nine times. The chain uses TRBV12-3 or TRBV12-4 and TRBJ1-2, with TRBD1 matching over 10 bases. V gave up 5 bases and J gave up 7 bases; unmatched junction bases: 7. The CDR3 is 14 amino acids. CDR3 protein: CASSNRDRGLGYTF. CDR3 sequence (DNA): TGTGCCAGCAGTAACCGGGACAGGGGACTTGGCTACACCTTC.

The V call is TRBV11-2, the J call TRBJ1-5; 7 nucleotides align to TRBD1. This CDR3 comprises 14 residues. V lost 4 bases, J lost 6 bases, and 6 bases stayed unmatched. The germline V gene encodes CDR1 SGHAT and CDR2 FQNNGV. CDR3 DNA: TGTGCCAGCAGCTGGACAGGTTTGGTTCAGCCCCAGCATTTT. Encoded protein: CASSWTGLVQPQHF.

The CDR3 sequence is CASSYSGSPYNEQFF. CDR3 coding DNA: TGTGCCAGCAGTTATAGCGGGAGTCCCTACAATGAGCAGTTCTTC. V and J are TRBV6-6 and TRBJ2-1, with 9 bases fitting TRBD2. Germline V lookup: CDR1 MNHNY, CDR2 SVGAGI (reference sequence). V trimming: 3 bases; J trimming: 2 bases; junction bases outside the gene matches: 2. This CDR3 is 15 amino acids long.

This chain connects TRBV9 to TRBJ2-3; no definite D call. The CDR3 is 19 residues long. From germline, CDR1 is SGDLS and CDR2 YYNGEE. V dropped 0 bases and J dropped 5 bases, with 25 bases sitting between them. CDR3 residues: CASSVAPSTLGPRGDTQYF. Written as DNA, the CDR3 is TGTGCCAGCAGCGTAGCCCCCTCGACGCTGGGTCCCAGAGGAGATACGCAGTATTTT. The whole variable domain, filled in from reference TRBV9 and TRBJ2-3, reads DSGVTQTPKHLITATGQRVTLRCSPRSGDLSVYWYQQSLDQGLQFLIQYYNGEERAKGNILERFSAQQFPDLHSELNLSSLELGDSALYFCASSVAPSTLGPRGDTQYFGPGTRLTVL.

In this sample, this clonotype turned up many times. The V call is TRBV6-2 or TRBV6-3, the J call TRBJ2-2; the D gene could be TRBD1 or TRBD2 (5 bases each). Per germline, CDR1 MNHEY and CDR2 SVGEGT. The ends were cut back, 0 bases at V and 6 bases at J, with 11 bases in the middle. The CDR3 has 15 residues. In DNA, the CDR3 is TGTGCCAGCAGTTACTCGAGGGGACGGGCCGGGGAGCTGTTTTTT. Its protein product is CASSYSRGRAGELFF.

The rearrangement uses TRBV19 and TRBJ1-1; no clear D gene. From germline, CDR1 is LNHDA and CDR2 SQIVND (reference sequence). Between the trimmed V and J ends, which lost 4 bases and 4 bases, there was a span of 10 bases. This CDR3 has 13 residues. In nucleotides, the CDR3 is TGTGCCAGTAGTACGCAGGCTTTCACTGAAGCTTTCTTT. Protein product: CASSTQAFTEAFF.